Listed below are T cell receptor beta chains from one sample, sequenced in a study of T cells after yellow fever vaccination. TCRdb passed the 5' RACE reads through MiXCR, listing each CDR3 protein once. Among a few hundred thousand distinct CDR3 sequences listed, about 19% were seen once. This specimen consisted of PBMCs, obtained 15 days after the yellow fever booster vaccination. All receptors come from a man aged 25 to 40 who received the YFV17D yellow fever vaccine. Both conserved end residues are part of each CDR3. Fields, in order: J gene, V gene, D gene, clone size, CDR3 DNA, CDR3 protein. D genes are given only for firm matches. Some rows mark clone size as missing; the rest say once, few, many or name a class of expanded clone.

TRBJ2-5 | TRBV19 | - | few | TGTGCCAGTAGTCTCGGGATCCCTCCCGGGGACCAGTACTTC | CASSLGIPPGDQYF
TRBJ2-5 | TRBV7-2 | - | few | TGTGCCAGCAGCTTAGCGATAAGCGAGACCCAGTACTTC | CASSLAISETQYF
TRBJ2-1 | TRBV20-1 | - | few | TGCAGTGCTAGAAAGGGCGCGGGCTCCTACAATGAGCAGTTCTTC | CSARKGAGSYNEQFF
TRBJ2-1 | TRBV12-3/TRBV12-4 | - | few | TGTGCCAGCAGTTTATCGTGGGAGCGGGACAATGAGCAGTTCTTC | CASSLSWERDNEQFF
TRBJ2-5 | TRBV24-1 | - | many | TGTGCCACCAGTGACGCGGTCCCGGGAGAAGAGACCCAGTACTTC | CATSDAVPGEETQYF
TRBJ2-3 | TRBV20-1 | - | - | TGCAGTGCCCCCCTCCCCGGGAGCCGAGGGGCAGATACGCAGTATTTT | CSAPLPGSRGADTQYF
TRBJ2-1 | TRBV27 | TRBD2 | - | TGTGCCAGCAGTTCCCTGACTAGCGGGAGGCCCCATGAGCAGTTCTTC | CASSSLTSGRPHEQFF
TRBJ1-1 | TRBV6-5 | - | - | TGTGCCAGCAGTTACTCGATGCAGTTCACTGAAGCTTTCTTT | CASSYSMQFTEAFF
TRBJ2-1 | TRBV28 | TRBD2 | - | TGTGCCACCCGCTTCATAGCGGGACTATACAATGAGCAGTTCTTC | CATRFIAGLYNEQFF
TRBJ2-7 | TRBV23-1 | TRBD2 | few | TGCGCCAGCAGTCAATCGGGCACTAGCGGGAGACGCGAGCAGTACTTC | CASSQSGTSGRREQYF
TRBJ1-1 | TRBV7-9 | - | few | TGTGCCAGCAGCTTAACGGGATTTGAAGCTTTCTTT | CASSLTGFEAFF
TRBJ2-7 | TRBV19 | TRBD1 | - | TGTGCCAGTAGTCAAGGACAGGGCAGTAAGCCCTACGAGCAGTACTTC | CASSQGQGSKPYEQYF
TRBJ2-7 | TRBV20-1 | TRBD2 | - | TGCAGTGCTAGGGGGGACCAGGCGGGAGTTGGCGAGCAGTACTTC | CSARGDQAGVGEQYF
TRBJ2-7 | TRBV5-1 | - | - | TGCGCCAGCAGCTTGGCCGTAGCGACGAGCTCCTACGAGCAGTACTTC | CASSLAVATSSYEQYF
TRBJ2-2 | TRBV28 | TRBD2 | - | TGTGCCAGCAGTTTATTGAGCGGGAGGGTAGGCACCGGGGAGCTGTTTTTT | CASSLLSGRVGTGELFF
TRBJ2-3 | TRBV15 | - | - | TGTGCCACCAGCAGAGATTCTTCCAGCACAGATACGCAGTATTTT | CATSRDSSSTDTQYF
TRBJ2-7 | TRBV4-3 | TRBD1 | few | TGCGCCAGCAGTCGCGGGACAGGCCTAGGAGAGCAGTACTTC | CASSRGTGLGEQYF
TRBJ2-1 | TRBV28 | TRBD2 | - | TGTGCCAGCAGTTTTAGCGGGAGGGGCTCCTACAATGAGCAGTTCTTC | CASSFSGRGSYNEQFF
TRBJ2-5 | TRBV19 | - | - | TGTGCCAGTAGTACTACTTGGGTGGGCCCGCAAGAGACCCAGTACTTC | CASSTTWVGPQETQYF
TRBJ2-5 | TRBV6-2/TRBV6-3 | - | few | TGTGCCAGCAGTTATGGGACCACCGGCAGAGAGACCCAGTACTTC | CASSYGTTGRETQYF
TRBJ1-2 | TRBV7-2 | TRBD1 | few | TGTGCCAGCAGCTCCAGGGGGTATCGAGGCTACACCTTC | CASSSRGYRGYTF
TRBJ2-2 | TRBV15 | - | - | TGTGCCACCAGCACTACAGGGTTCGACACCGGGGAGCTGTTTTTT | CATSTTGFDTGELFF